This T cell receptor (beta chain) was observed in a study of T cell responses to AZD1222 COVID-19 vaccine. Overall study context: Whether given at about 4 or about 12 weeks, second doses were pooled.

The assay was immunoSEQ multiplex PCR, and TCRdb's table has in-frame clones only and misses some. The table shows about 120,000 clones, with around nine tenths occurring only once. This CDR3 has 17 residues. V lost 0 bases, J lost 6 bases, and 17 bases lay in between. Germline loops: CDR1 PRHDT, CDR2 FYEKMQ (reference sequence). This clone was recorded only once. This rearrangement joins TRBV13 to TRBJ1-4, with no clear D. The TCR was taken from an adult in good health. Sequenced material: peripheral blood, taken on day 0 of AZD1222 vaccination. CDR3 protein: CASSLGGRRVDDEKLFF. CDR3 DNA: TGTGCCAGCAGCTTAGGCGGTAGGAGGGTTGACGATGAAAAACTGTTTTTT.